This T cell receptor beta chain emerged from a study of early T cells in non-severe SARS-CoV-2 infection. Turning to the study itself: Chains stayed unpaired after sequencing of bulk RNA from unsorted whole blood.

The protocol attached unique molecular identifiers to individual cDNA molecules. MiXCR was run by TCRdb on the 5' RACE reads, yielding one entry per CDR3 protein. The sample records tens of thousands of distinct CDR3 sequences, roughly 6.5% being singletons. Whole-study results and caveats: Private and CD4 specificities were missed by VDJdb matching, skewed to anti-spike CD8.

Many counts were recorded for this clonotype. The antigen is not known. The sample was whole blood, taken at baseline. The receptor comes from an adult who was a healthcare worker with PCR-confirmed SARS-CoV-2 infection or an uninfected control (not recorded which).

Here the CDR3 reads CASSLGGRNTEAFF. CDR3 bases: TGTGCCAGCAGCCTAGGTGGTAGGAACACTGAAGCTTTCTTT. This chain joins TRBV7-9 and TRBJ1-1; D is unclear. This CDR3 is 14 amino acids long. Germline V gives CDR1 SEHNR, CDR2 FQNEAQ (reference sequence). V was pared by 5 bases and J by 1 base, with 11 bases between.